These T cell receptor beta chains were read from a single sample in a study of T-cell memory formation after mild COVID-19. TCRdb ran MiXCR on the 5' RACE reads and lists one entry per CDR3 protein. The sample gives approximately 350,000 distinct CDR3 sequences, around 13% of which show up once; 20% to 25% is in the top ten. Material: PBMCs or a T cell subset sorted from them (not recorded which). These receptors all stem from a man aged 18 to 29 who had mild COVID-19 (a few samples of this study predate the infection). Cell type and time point are not known. Both conserved end residues are part of each CDR3. The D gene is left open where the match is weak. Clone size, where shown, is once, few, many, or a class for clones that have expanded.

.	TRBV9	few	TRBJ1-5	CASSVGSHQPQHF	TGTGCCAGCAGCGTAGGGTCTCATCAGCCCCAGCATTTT
TRBD2	TRBV20-1	.	TRBJ2-4	CSARGSSGGPRLQYF	TGCAGTGCTAGAGGGTCTAGCGGGGGGCCCCGACTTCAGTACTTC
TRBD2	TRBV9	.	TRBJ2-5	CASSVGGTTQQTQYF	TGTGCCAGCAGCGTAGGGGGGACTACTCAACAGACCCAGTACTTC
.	TRBV4-3	few	TRBJ2-5	CASSQDPSAQETQYF	TGCGCCAGCAGCCAAGACCCTAGCGCGCAAGAGACCCAGTACTTC
.	TRBV18	.	TRBJ1-1	CASSPQSNTEAFF	TGTGCCAGCTCACCACAGTCGAACACTGAAGCTTTCTTT
.	TRBV30	few	TRBJ1-5	CAWSRGPSNQPQHF	TGTGCCTGGAGTCGTGGCCCGAGCAATCAGCCCCAGCATTTT
TRBD1	TRBV10-3	.	TRBJ1-1	CAISGTGLMEAFF	TGTGCCATTTCCGGGACAGGGCTTATGGAAGCTTTCTTT
TRBD1	TRBV29-1	.	TRBJ2-1	CSALRRDRFNEQFF	TGCAGCGCCCTGCGCCGGGACAGGTTCAATGAGCAGTTCTTC
TRBD2	TRBV13	.	TRBJ2-5	CASSSWTSGEASVTQYF	TGTGCCAGCAGCTCCTGGACTAGCGGAGAGGCGTCGGTGACCCAGTACTTC
.	TRBV20-1	.	TRBJ1-2	CSAPLGGYGYTF	TGCAGTGCACCCCTGGGGGGGTATGGCTACACCTTC
.	TRBV2	.	TRBJ2-5	CASSPPPSPQETQYF	TGTGCCAGCAGTCCACCGCCGTCCCCGCAAGAGACCCAGTACTTC
.	TRBV24-1	few	TRBJ1-5	CATRGGSNQPQHF	TGTGCCACCAGGGGGGGTAGCAATCAGCCCCAGCATTTT
.	TRBV6-2/TRBV6-3	few	TRBJ2-1	CASLREAEQFF	TGTGCCAGCCTACGCGAGGCTGAGCAGTTCTTC
.	TRBV6-5	.	TRBJ1-6	CASSYVGWAPLHF	TGTGCCAGCAGTTATGTGGGCTGGGCACCCCTCCACTTT
.	TRBV3-1	few	TRBJ2-2	CASSQRDTGELFF	TGTGCCAGCAGCCAACGGGACACCGGGGAGCTGTTTTTT
.	TRBV10-1	few	TRBJ1-1	CASSGARDEAFF	TGCGCCAGCAGTGGGGCCCGGGATGAAGCTTTCTTT
.	TRBV20-1	many	TRBJ2-7	CSARDNEQYF	TGCAGTGCTAGAGACAACGAGCAGTACTTC
.	TRBV6-5	few	TRBJ2-1	CASTNGPHGEQFF	TGTGCCAGCACCAACGGGCCCCACGGTGAGCAGTTCTTC
.	TRBV4-2	.	TRBJ1-2	CASSQDASGAGGYGYTF	TGTGCCAGCAGCCAAGATGCGTCGGGCGCTGGGGGGTATGGCTACACCTTC
TRBD1	TRBV6-5	few	TRBJ1-1	CASSYYRQGITEAFF	TGTGCCAGCAGCTACTATAGACAGGGAATAACTGAAGCTTTCTTT
.	TRBV7-9	few	TRBJ1-6	CASTFGRGGSAPLHF	TGTGCCAGCACCTTCGGGAGGGGAGGTAGCGCACCCCTCCACTTT
TRBD1	TRBV9	many	TRBJ2-5	CASSEPGTGQETQYF	TGTGCCAGCAGCGAACCCGGGACAGGCCAAGAGACCCAGTACTTC
TRBD2	TRBV5-1	many	TRBJ2-3	CASSWGTSGRGGTQYF	TGCGCCAGCAGCTGGGGGACTAGCGGACGTGGGGGTACGCAGTATTTT
TRBD1	TRBV12-3/TRBV12-4	.	TRBJ1-1	CASRPGQGSNSFF	TGTGCCAGCAGACCGGGACAGGGGTCCAATTCTTTCTTT
.	TRBV7-9	few	TRBJ2-5	CASSSPPLETQYF	TGTGCCAGCAGCTCCCCCCCACTAGAGACCCAGTACTTC
TRBD2	TRBV28	few	TRBJ2-4	CASSFPLIKTSGGPQNIQYF	TGTGCCAGCAGTTTCCCTCTAATTAAGACTAGCGGGGGGCCTCAAAACATTCAGTACTTC
.	TRBV19	.	TRBJ1-2	CASSPVTVGAGYTF	TGTGCCAGTAGTCCCGTCACCGTGGGCGCAGGCTACACCTTC
.	TRBV7-2	many	TRBJ2-7	CASSSHPIGGEQYF	TGTGCCAGCAGCTCGCACCCTATTGGGGGCGAGCAGTACTTC
.	TRBV20-1	few	TRBJ1-5	CSAREDRRGNQPQHF	TGCAGTGCTAGAGAAGACAGGCGCGGCAATCAGCCCCAGCATTTT